A selection of T cell receptor beta chains follows, all from one sample in a study of human T cells and chemical hapten exposure. TCRdb itself ran the RACE reads through MiXCR, one entry per CDR3 protein. The sample has more than 95,000 distinct CDR3 sequences, roughly a third seen once. Here the sequenced sample was whole blood, taken in connection with sensitization to the hapten diphenylcyclopropenone (DPC). The receptors were sampled from a man in his forties with alopecia areata. Some clones in this sample may be carry-over from other donors' samples. Both conserved end residues are part of each CDR3. The D gene is left open where the match is weak. Clone size is given for some rows only: seen once, a few or many times, or a class if the clone is expanded.

>TRBV29-1|TRBJ1-2|once|-
CSVGAGVGYTF
TGCAGCGTTGGGGCAGGGGTCGGCTACACCTTC
>TRBV20-1|TRBJ2-3|-|TRBD1
CSAWTGSTDTQYF
TGCAGTGCTTGGACAGGGAGCACAGATACGCAGTATTTT
>TRBV11-2|TRBJ2-2|-|TRBD2
CASSLPSGSGTGELFF
TGTGCCAGCAGCCTTCCCAGCGGGAGTGGGACCGGGGAGCTGTTTTTT
>TRBV6-1|TRBJ2-4|few|TRBD1
CASRMGTGGAKEYIQYF
TGTGCCAGCAGGATGGGGACAGGGGGCGCGAAGGAGTACATTCAGTACTTC
>TRBV7-9|TRBJ2-7|-|TRBD1
CASSHGPGTGDYEQYF
TGTGCCAGCAGCCATGGACCCGGGACAGGGGATTACGAGCAGTACTTC
>TRBV5-4|TRBJ1-6|-|TRBD1
CASSLVGTGGTIWNSPLHF
TGTGCCAGCAGCTTGGTCGGGACAGGGGGCACCATTTGGAATTCACCCCTCCACTTT
>TRBV12-3/TRBV12-4|TRBJ2-1|few|-
CASSSGPGWDDSYNEQFF
TGTGCCAGCAGTTCCGGGCCAGGGTGGGATGATTCCTACAATGAGCAGTTCTTC
>TRBV6-5|TRBJ2-3|-|-
CATGVAGDTQYF
TGTGCCACCGGAGTGGCTGGGGATACGCAGTATTTT
>TRBV27|TRBJ2-3|-|-
CASSPQNVVSTDTQYF
TGTGCCAGCAGTCCCCAAAACGTGGTCAGCACAGATACGCAGTATTTT
>TRBV15|TRBJ2-3|-|TRBD2
CATSIAGGPSGTDTQYF
TGTGCCACCAGCATAGCGGGAGGGCCGTCAGGCACAGATACGCAGTATTTT
>TRBV12-3/TRBV12-4|TRBJ1-5|-|-
CASTPGSFQPQHF
TGTGCCAGCACCCCGGGATCTTTTCAGCCCCAGCATTTT
>TRBV3-2|TRBJ2-5|-|-
CASSQDPQGETQYF
TGTGCCAGCAGCCAAGATCCGCAGGGAGAGACCCAGTACTTC
>TRBV3-2|TRBJ2-3|-|-
CASSQEGPGLAGRADTQYF
TGTGCCAGCAGCCAAGAGGGGCCGGGACTAGCGGGTCGGGCAGATACGCAGTATTTT
>TRBV6-2/TRBV6-3|TRBJ2-5|-|-
CASSYLGLNQETQYF
TGTGCCAGCAGTTACCTCGGACTCAACCAAGAGACCCAGTACTTC
>TRBV9|TRBJ2-5|-|TRBD2
CASSVGTSGVQETQYF
TGTGCCAGCAGCGTCGGGACTAGCGGAGTCCAAGAGACCCAGTACTTC
>TRBV7-8|TRBJ2-5|few|TRBD1
CASSLGTGRETQYF
TGTGCCAGCAGCTTAGGGACAGGGAGGGAGACCCAGTACTTC
>TRBV6-2/TRBV6-3|TRBJ2-3|-|TRBD1
CASSYDQGATDTQYF
TGTGCCAGCAGTTACGACCAGGGGGCTACAGATACGCAGTATTTT
>TRBV3-1|TRBJ1-2|few|TRBD1
CASSQDILPRQGSYGYTF
TGTGCCAGCAGCCAAGATATACTGCCCCGACAGGGTAGCTATGGCTACACCTTC
>TRBV12-3/TRBV12-4|TRBJ2-1|-|TRBD2
CASSFNGGSSHEQFF
TGTGCCAGCAGTTTTAATGGCGGGAGTTCCCATGAGCAGTTCTTC
>TRBV6-1|TRBJ1-6|-|TRBD1
CASSERDRVYNSPLHF
TGTGCCAGCAGTGAAAGGGACAGGGTTTATAATTCACCCCTCCACTTT
>TRBV9|TRBJ2-3|few|TRBD1
CASSAWDSYTDTQYF
TGTGCCAGCAGCGCCTGGGACAGTTACACAGATACGCAGTATTTT
>TRBV4-2|TRBJ1-3|few|TRBD1
CASSQEGGGSSGNTIYF
TGTGCCAGCAGCCAAGAAGGGGGCGGGAGCTCTGGAAACACCATATATTTT